The clone carrying this TCR beta chain was recorded a few times. Donors had nominal health at sampling but likely had unrecorded immune exposures. The data belong to a study of cytomegalovirus exposure and HLA in healthy donors. Study summary: Unique TCRs from HLA-typed donors, some 85 million of them, were held in an early data release.

There are 12 residues in the CDR3. V was shortened by 3 bases and J by 0 bases, with 3 bases between the two germline ends. CDR1 is SGHRS and CDR2 is YFSETQ in the germline V gene. The PCR contained 60 Vbeta and 13 Jbeta primers. Sequencing was performed with immunoSEQ multiplex PCR; in TCRdb, only in-frame clones are kept and a portion is missing. The table lists 95,000 to 130,000 clones, under 90% of them singletons. This clonotype was sampled from a woman in her thirties in good health and CMV-seronegative. This chain joins TRBV5-1 and TRBJ2-5; D unclear. Material: PBMCs. CDR3 nucleotides: TGCGCCAGCAGCTCCAACCAAGAGACCCAGTACTTC. This codes for CASSSNQETQYF.